This passage covers 18 T cell receptor beta chains from one sample sequenced in a study of blood T cell repertoires in COVID-19. Measured with immunoSEQ multiplex PCR; TCRdb has only the in-frame clones, and not every one. The sample carries roughly 170,000 clones, less than 85% recorded once. The sample consisted of peripheral blood. The receptor set was obtained from a woman over 75 with acute or convalescent COVID-19.

The chain recombines TRBV30 with TRBJ1-3; TRBD1 agrees at 9 bases. The CDR3 consists of 14 residues. V lost 5 bases and J lost 2; bases outside the gene matches: 4. Germline V gives CDR1 GTSNPN, CDR2 SVGIG (reference sequence). CDR3 DNA: TGTGCCTGGGACCGGGACAGGGCTGGAAACACCATATATTTT. Amino acid sequence: CAWDRDRAGNTIYF. Full variable domain (missing parts from reference TRBV30 and TRBJ1-3): SQTIHQWPATLVQPVGSPLSLECTVEGTSNPNLYWYRQAAGRGLQLLFYSVGIGQISSEVPQNLSASRPQDRQFILSSKKLLLSDSGFYLCAWDRDRAGNTIYFGEGSWLTVV.

The rearrangement joins TRBV6-5 to TRBJ2-7; 9 positions agree with TRBD1. Germline loops: CDR1 MNHEY, CDR2 SVGAGI. The CDR3 consists of 14 residues. V dropped 7 bases and J dropped 5; count of bases not matched to a gene: 9. As DNA, the CDR3 is TGTGCCAGCACTTTGGGACAGGGCTTCGACGAGCAGTACTTC. Its protein product is CASTLGQGFDEQYF.

The gene calls are TRBV28 and TRBJ1-4; the D gene is possibly TRBD1 (5 bases). Trimming left V 1 base short and J 5 bases short, with 17 bases between. CDR3 length: 17 amino acids. From germline, CDR1 is MDHEN and CDR2 SYDVKM. In DNA, the CDR3 is TGTGCCAGCAGTTTATTGTTTTGGCGGGGGTACAATGAAAAACTGTTTTTT. Residues: CASSLLFWRGYNEKLFF.

The chain employs TRBV5-4 and TRBJ2-7, with TRBD2 matching over 12 bases. The CDR3 is 16 amino acids. From germline, CDR1 is SGHNT and CDR2 YYREEE (reference sequence). V lost 0 bases, J lost 1 base, and 2 bases stayed unmatched. CDR3 amino acids: CASSLGGTSGSYEQYF. In nucleotides, the CDR3 is TGTGCCAGCAGCTTGGGCGGGACTAGCGGGTCCTACGAGCAGTACTTC.

This chain connects TRBV9 to TRBJ2-2; tentative D call: TRBD1 (6 bases). Trimming left V 3 bases short and J 6 bases short, with 15 bases between. In germline, CDR1 is SGDLS, CDR2 YYNGEE. The CDR3 has 15 amino acids. Here the CDR3 reads CASSAGDTLAGELFF. Written as DNA, the CDR3 is TGTGCCAGCAGCGCCGGGGACACCCTAGCCGGGGAGCTGTTTTTT.

The chain has TRBV7-9 and TRBJ1-2; 12 nucleotides line up with TRBD1. Trimming removed 5 bases from V and 6 bases from J; junction bases left unmatched: 10. The CDR3 sequence is 16 residues long. Germline CDR1 reads SEHNR; CDR2 reads FQNEAQ (reference sequence). This CDR3 is CASSRSGQGAHNGYTF. CDR3 DNA: TGTGCCAGCAGCCGCTCGGGACAGGGGGCGCATAATGGCTACACCTTC.

The rearrangement joins TRBV11-3 to TRBJ2-3; TRBD1 aligns across 8 bases. The CDR3 loop spans 16 amino acids. CDR1 is SGHNT, CDR2 YENEEA, per germline. The trim removed 5 bases at V and 1 base at J, leaving 8 bases unmatched. The chain's CDR3 is CASSPGQGLGTDTQYF. CDR3 DNA sequence: TGTGCCAGCAGCCCAGGACAGGGTCTAGGCACAGATACGCAGTATTTT.

V usage is TRBV4-2 and J usage is TRBJ2-7; 8 bases agree with TRBD1. This CDR3 is built from 18 residues. Germline assignment: CDR1 LGHNA and CDR2 YNFKEQ. With 3 bases clipped from V and 4 bases from J, the junction kept 17 bases outside the gene matches. In nucleotides, the CDR3 is TGTGCCAGCAGCCAGGCCCAGGTACAGGGGGTCAGTTCGTACGAGCAGTACTTC. Its translation: CASSQAQVQGVSSYEQYF.

The V gene is TRBV5-1, the J gene TRBJ2-5, with D tentatively TRBD1 (5 bases). The germline CDR1 and CDR2 sequences are SGHRS and YFSETQ. CDR3 length: 14 amino acids. V was pared by 4 bases and J by 1 base, with 11 bases between. The CDR3 region is CASSGQGFQETQYF. For the CDR3, the DNA is TGCGCCAGCAGCGGCCAGGGCTTCCAAGAGACCCAGTACTTC.

The V call is TRBV6-2 or TRBV6-3, the J call TRBJ2-3, with 8 nucleotides matching TRBD2. CDR1 and CDR2 (germline): MNHEY, SVGEGT. J was trimmed by 2 bases and V by 3 bases; bases with no gene match: 7. This CDR3 is 16 amino acids long. The CDR3 DNA is TGTGCCAGCAGTTATGGGGAAGCGGGAGACACAGATACGCAGTATTTT. It specifies CASSYGEAGDTDTQYF.

The chain carries TRBV5-1 and TRBJ2-3, with a possible D match to TRBD1 (5 bases). Trimming took off 4 bases at V and 0 bases at J, with 12 bases between the two ends. The CDR3 runs to 15 residues. Germline V gives CDR1 SGHRS, CDR2 YFSETQ. Written as DNA, the CDR3 is TGCGCCAGCAGCAGCAAAGGGGATAGCACAGATACGCAGTATTTT. This gives the protein CASSSKGDSTDTQYF.

The J gene is TRBJ1-2, the V gene TRBV12-3 or TRBV12-4; D gene ambiguous. The ends were cut back, 3 bases at V and 8 bases at J, with 10 bases in the middle. The CDR3 extends over 12 amino acids. The CDR3 region is CASSFRGNGYTF. The CDR3 DNA reads as TGTGCCAGCAGTTTCCGGGGAAACGGCTACACCTTC.

This clone was seen a few times. The V call is TRBV11-2, the J call TRBJ2-7, with 7 bases lining up with TRBD2. Germline-derived CDR1 and CDR2 are SGHAT and FQNNGV. The CDR3 length is 15 residues. The V gene end was trimmed by 1 base and the J gene end by 3 bases; junction bases not matched to a gene: 6. CDR3 sequence: CASSLGEGLFYEQYF. The DNA for the CDR3 is TGTGCCAGCAGCTTAGGGGAGGGTCTTTTCTACGAGCAGTACTTC.

With regard to this clone: Additional DNA sequences in this sample encode the identical CDR3. This sequence joins TRBV12-3 or TRBV12-4 and TRBJ1-5, with D hard to call. The CDR3 runs to 13 residues. V was cut by 1 base and J by 4 bases, with 5 bases left in between. Here the CDR3 DNA reads TGTGCCAGCAGTTTAGAGCGGAATCAGCCCCAGCATTTT. It encodes CASSLERNQPQHF.

This clone was seen only once. The rearrangement links TRBV4-1 to TRBJ2-1; maybe TRBD2 (7 bases). Germline V lookup: CDR1 MGHRA, CDR2 YSYEKL. This CDR3 has 19 amino acids. Between the trimmed V and J ends, which lost 4 bases and 4 bases, there was a span of 26 bases. CDR3 DNA sequence: TGCGCCAGCAGCCCTTCGGGGGGCCCAGATTCGCGGGGGTACAATGAGCAGTTCTTC. Residues: CASSPSGGPDSRGYNEQFF.

This clone has at least ten counts. V usage is TRBV7-9 and J usage is TRBJ1-6; D is possibly TRBD1 (5 bases). The CDR3 length is 14 residues. The V and J ends lost 5 bases and 8 bases respectively, with 13 bases between them. CDR1 is SEHNR and CDR2 is FQNEAQ in the germline V gene (reference sequence). The CDR3, as DNA: TGTGCCAGCAGCCCCATGGGGGGTTATTCACCCCTCCACTTT. Amino acids: CASSPMGGYSPLHF.

This clone has just a few counts. This chain links TRBV10-2 with TRBJ1-4; TRBD1 aligns across 7 bases. Germline loops: CDR1 WSHSY, CDR2 SAAADI. With V trimmed by 6 bases and J by 8 bases, 6 bases remained unmatched. The CDR3 totals 13 residues. The CDR3 loop is CASRRDSVEKLFF. The CDR3 bases are TGCGCCAGCAGGAGGGACAGCGTAGAAAAACTGTTTTTT.

This clone has only a few counts. The J gene is TRBJ1-6, the V gene TRBV10-1; D remains unclear. This CDR3 spans 13 amino acids. CDR1 and CDR2 from the germline V gene are WNHNN and SYGVQD (reference sequence). V gave up 3 bases and J gave up 9 bases, with 9 bases separating them. CDR3 region: CASSEQYGSPLHF. CDR3 DNA sequence: TGCGCCAGCAGTGAACAATATGGTTCACCCCTCCACTTT.